The 17 T cell receptor beta chains below come from one sample, sequenced in a study of somatic mutations in cytotoxic T cells in rheumatoid arthritis. Only in-frame clones appear in the TCRdb table, and some are missing; sequencing was by immunoSEQ multiplex PCR. This table holds about 16,000 clones, just under 80% found once. The sequencing sample was made of CD8+ T cells sorted from blood. The receptors stem from an adult with rheumatoid arthritis.

The V call is TRBV11-2, the J call TRBJ2-7; D is possibly TRBD2 (7 bases). This CDR3 is built from 15 residues. From germline, CDR1 is SGHAT and CDR2 FQNNGV. Trimming pared 3 bases from V and 1 base from J, leaving 13 bases between. CDR3 residues: CASSLEGGVSYEQYF. The CDR3 DNA is TGTGCCAGCAGCTTGGAGGGGGGGGTGTCCTACGAGCAGTACTTC.

Here the CDR3 reads CASSEGGQAYNEQFF. CDR3 sequence (DNA): TGCGCCAGCAGTGAGGGGGGACAGGCCTACAATGAGCAGTTCTTC. V is TRBV10-1 and J is TRBJ2-1; 8 nucleotides align to TRBD1. This CDR3 region has 15 residues. From germline, CDR1 is WNHNN and CDR2 SYGVQD (reference sequence). Germline trimming cut 2 bases from V and 2 bases from J; bases unmatched to any gene: 2.

Written as DNA, the CDR3 is TGTGCCAGCAGCGTAGGAGCTGAAGCTTTCTTT. Translating it yields CASSVGAEAFF. This chain links TRBV9 with TRBJ1-1; D unresolved. CDR3 length: 11 amino acids. The germline V and J ends were trimmed by 0 bases and 6 bases, with 3 bases remaining between them. From germline, CDR1 is SGDLS and CDR2 YYNGEE.

V is TRBV11-2 and J is TRBJ2-5; D unresolved. Deletions cut 5 bases from V and 5 bases from J, with 12 bases between. CDR3 length: 13 residues. The V gene's germline CDR1 is SGHAT and CDR2 FQNNGV. CDR3 residues: CASSPGLMETQYF. As DNA, the CDR3 is TGTGCCAGCAGCCCTGGCCTCATGGAGACCCAGTACTTC.

V and J are TRBV2 and TRBJ1-6, with a possible D match to TRBD1 (6 bases). This CDR3 has 14 residues. With 4 bases removed from V and 8 bases from J, the gap between germline ends came to 12 bases. CDR1 is SNHLY and CDR2 is FYNNEI in the germline V gene. CDR3 sequence: CASSADRPYSPLHF. The CDR3, as DNA: TGTGCCAGCAGTGCCGACAGGCCCTATTCACCCCTCCACTTT.

V usage is TRBV28 and J usage is TRBJ2-2, with D possibly TRBD2 on 6 matching bases. The CDR3 is made up of 15 amino acids. CDR1 is MDHEN and CDR2 is SYDVKM in the germline V gene. Deletions cut 5 bases from V and 5 bases from J, with 15 bases between. The CDR3 bases are TGTGCCAGCAGTCGGTTAGCGGTCCCGACCGGGGAGCTGTTTTTT. This gives the protein CASSRLAVPTGELFF.

The chain combines TRBV5-1 with TRBJ2-5; TRBD2 might be the D (6 bases). CDR1 SGHRS and CDR2 YFSETQ come from the germline V gene. Trimming left V 2 bases short and J 5 bases short, with 13 bases between. The length of the CDR3 is 14 residues. CDR3 in amino acids: CASSFLGSGETQYF. DNA for the CDR3: TGCGCCAGCAGCTTCCTTGGAAGCGGGGAGACCCAGTACTTC. Looking up the rest from reference TRBV5-1 and TRBJ2-5 gives the full variable domain: KAGVTQTPRYLIKTRGQQVTLSCSPISGHRSVSWYQQTPGQGLQFLFEYFSETQRNKGNFPGRFSGRQFSNSRSEMNVSTLELGDSALYLCASSFLGSGETQYFGPGTRLLVL.

The genes are TRBV7-2 and TRBJ2-5, with D hard to call. V gave up 5 bases and J gave up 5 bases, with 15 bases separating them. This CDR3 contains 14 residues. Germline lookup yields CDR1 SGHTA and CDR2 FQGNSA. CDR3 in amino acids: CASSQTMASETQYF. The CDR3 bases are TGTGCCAGCAGCCAGACGATGGCGTCGGAGACCCAGTACTTC.

The sample holds one count of this clone. The V gene is TRBV9, the J gene TRBJ1-2; the match to TRBD1 covers 8 bases. The CDR3 totals 13 residues. With 4 bases clipped from V and 8 bases from J, the junction kept 7 bases outside the gene matches. CDR1 and CDR2 from the germline V gene are SGDLS and YYNGEE. The CDR3 reads CASSPWTGRGYTF. CDR3 nucleotides: TGTGCCAGCAGCCCGTGGACAGGGAGAGGCTACACCTTC.

The V call is TRBV9, the J call TRBJ1-1, with TRBD1 as a possible D gene (6 bases). The V end was cut by 4 bases, the J end by 5 bases, with 18 bases between. Germline loops: CDR1 SGDLS, CDR2 YYNGEE. The CDR3 extends over 15 amino acids. CDR3 nucleotide sequence: TGTGCCAGCAGCCAAAAACAGGGCGAGCTTACTGAAGCTTTCTTT. Its translation: CASSQKQGELTEAFF.

The chain is built from TRBV19 and TRBJ2-7; perhaps TRBD1 as D (6 bases). The CDR3 is 13 residues long. Germline CDR1 and CDR2: LNHDA and SQIVND (reference sequence). The V end lost 10 bases, the J end lost 3 bases, and 16 bases lay between the germline ends. The CDR3 sequence: CATAPGQGYEQYF. Written as DNA, the CDR3 is TGTGCCACCGCTCCGGGACAAGGCTACGAGCAGTACTTC.

V is TRBV2 and J is TRBJ1-1; D call uncertain. V lost 3 bases to trimming and J lost 12 bases, with 17 bases between them. Germline V gene lookup returns CDR1 SNHLY and CDR2 FYNNEI. The CDR3 spans 13 residues. The CDR3 sequence: CASSDEGPLVTFF. The CDR3 bases are TGTGCCAGCAGTGATGAAGGGCCCCTGGTGACTTTCTTT. Using reference TRBV2 and TRBJ1-1 for the parts outside the CDR3, the full variable domain is EPEVTQTPSHQVTQMGQEVILRCVPISNHLYFYWYRQILGQKVEFLVSFYNNEISEKSEIFDDQFSVERPDGSNFTLKIRSTKLEDSAMYFCASSDEGPLVTFFGQGTRLTVV.

The V and J genes are TRBV27 and TRBJ1-1; perhaps TRBD1 as D (5 bases). This CDR3 has 11 residues. Per germline, CDR1 MNHEY and CDR2 SMNVEV (reference sequence). V lost 4 bases and J lost 9, with 9 bases in between. CDR3 nucleotide sequence: TGTGCCAGCAGTTCCTCGGACAAAGCTTTCTTT. It yields the protein CASSSSDKAFF.

V is TRBV7-9 and J is TRBJ2-2; D is possibly TRBD1 (6 bases). CDR1 SEHNR and CDR2 FQNEAQ come from the germline V gene (reference sequence). The CDR3 runs 16 residues. Trimming cost V 5 bases and J 1 base, with 14 bases left between them. DNA for the CDR3: TGTGCCAGCAGCCGGGCCGGGACATTGAACACCGGGGAGCTGTTTTTT. This codes for CASSRAGTLNTGELFF.

The V and J genes are TRBV10-3 and TRBJ2-7, with D unresolved. V was pared by 2 bases and J by 3 bases, with 14 bases between. The CDR3 covers 15 residues. From germline, CDR1 is ENHRY and CDR2 SYGVKD. The CDR3 region is CAISEMVAGIYEQYF. CDR3 sequence (DNA): TGTGCCATCAGTGAGATGGTCGCAGGCATCTACGAGCAGTACTTC.

V and J are TRBV28 and TRBJ2-7; D uncertain. V was pared by 6 bases and J by 2 bases, with 8 bases between. Germline CDR1 is MDHEN and CDR2 is SYDVKM. The length of the CDR3 is 12 residues. The CDR3 coding sequence is TGTGCCAGCAGCCGGATTACCTACGAGCAGTACTTC. Protein product: CASSRITYEQYF.

J is TRBJ2-5 and V is TRBV9; 9 nucleotides line up with TRBD1. After removal of 3 bases from V and 2 bases from J, the junction contained 2 bases not matched to a gene. The length of the CDR3 is 14 residues. The V gene's germline CDR1 is SGDLS and CDR2 YYNGEE. Written as DNA, the CDR3 is TGTGCCAGCAGCGAACAGGGGGCTCAAGAGACCCAGTACTTC. It is translated as CASSEQGAQETQYF.